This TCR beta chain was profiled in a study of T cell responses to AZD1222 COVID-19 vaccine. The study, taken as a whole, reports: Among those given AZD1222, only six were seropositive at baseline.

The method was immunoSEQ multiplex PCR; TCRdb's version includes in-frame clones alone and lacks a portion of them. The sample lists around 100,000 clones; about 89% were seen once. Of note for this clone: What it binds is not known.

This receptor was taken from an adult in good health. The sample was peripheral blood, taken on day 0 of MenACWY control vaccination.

CDR3 in amino acids: CASSQKLAGGQETQYF. DNA for the CDR3: TGTGCCAGCAGCCAAAAACTAGCGGGGGGTCAAGAGACCCAGTACTTC. V gene TRBV4-2 combines with J gene TRBJ2-5, with 12 bases that match TRBD2. The CDR3 contains 16 residues. Trimming cost V 2 bases and J 2 bases; bases outside gene matches: 3. CDR1 is LGHNA and CDR2 is YNFKEQ in the germline V gene.